The source of this T cell receptor (beta chain) is a study of cytomegalovirus exposure and HLA in healthy donors. The CDR3 loop spans 14 amino acids. In germline, CDR1 is LNHNV, CDR2 YYDKDF (reference sequence). Trimming pared 0 bases from V and 13 bases from J, leaving 15 bases between. Primers for the PCR totalled 60 Vbeta and 13 Jbeta. Original processing notes: About 11 million shared chains were among the 80 million or so unique TCR beta chains that a later analysis counted. Libraries were prepared by immunoSEQ multiplex PCR; TCRdb keeps only in-frame clonotypes and omits some of them. From that table come the V and J calls and clone size; the DNA was used to work out D and trimming. The sample includes around 230,000 clones, 78% seen only once; the top ten take about 0.47%. Healthy donors of bone marrow made up the group.

This chain uses TRBV15 with TRBJ1-4, with D perhaps TRBD1 (5 bases). The source material was PBMCs. This TCR derives from a boy between 10 and 17 years old in good health and CMV-seronegative. CDR3 protein: CATSRDPRQQGLFF. The CDR3 DNA is TGTGCCACCAGCAGAGATCCGAGGCAGCAGGGACTGTTTTTT.